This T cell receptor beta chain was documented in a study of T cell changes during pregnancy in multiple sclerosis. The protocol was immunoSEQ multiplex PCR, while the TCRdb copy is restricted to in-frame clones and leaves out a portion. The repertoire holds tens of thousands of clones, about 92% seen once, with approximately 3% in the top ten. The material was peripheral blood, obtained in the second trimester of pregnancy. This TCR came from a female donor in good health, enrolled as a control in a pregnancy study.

The CDR3 reads CASSEEGREAIQETQYF. For the CDR3, the DNA is TGTGCCAGCAGTGAAGAGGGGCGGGAGGCCATACAAGAGACCCAGTACTTC. The gene calls are TRBV25-1 and TRBJ2-5, with 8 bases fitting TRBD2. The CDR3 is 17 residues long. V was clipped by 2 bases and J by 2 bases; unmatched bases: 10. Germline-derived CDR1 and CDR2 are MGHDK and SYGVNS.